This T cell receptor (beta chain) was captured in a study of T cell changes during pregnancy in multiple sclerosis. Clones were sequenced by immunoSEQ multiplex PCR, and TCRdb holds only the in-frame ones, with some missing. Among 80,000 to 100,000 clones, 91% were seen once, and the ten largest hold around 1.7%. Germline V gene data show CDR1 as MNHEY and CDR2 as SMNVEV (reference sequence). This CDR3 comprises 13 residues. Trimming took off 6 bases at V and 6 bases at J, with 15 bases between the two ends. This clonotype was obtained from a female donor in good health, enrolled as a control in a pregnancy study. The input for sequencing was peripheral blood, taken after pregnancy. The V and J genes are TRBV27 and TRBJ2-7; tentatively, D is TRBD1 (5 bases). The CDR3 spells CASRPGRVGEQYF. CDR3 nucleotide sequence: TGTGCCAGCAGACCCGGCAGGGTGGGCGAGCAGTACTTC.